This TCR beta chain was captured by sequencing in a study of long-term antiretroviral therapy in people with HIV. General study findings and limits: ART-treated samples gained diversity yet remained below transplant donor controls. Sampling of blood ran from the mid-2000s to the late 2010s, and older ART regimens were possibly in use. Relative to control repertoires, HIV repertoires exhibited narrower CDR3 length ranges.

The assay, immunoSEQ v3.0, was run at survey level. Sequencing was performed with immunoSEQ multiplex PCR; in TCRdb, only in-frame clones are kept and a portion is missing. The sample consists of under 30,000 clones, 85% to 95% of them appearing once. Remarks on this clone: The antigen is unknown.

The J segment lost 7 bases and the V segment lost 0 bases, leaving 9 bases of the junction unmatched. The CDR3 is 17 residues long. CDR1 and CDR2 (germline): MGHRA, YSYEKL. The sequencing used unsorted PBMCs, collected around 4.7 years after starting antiretroviral therapy. This sequence joins TRBV4-1 and TRBJ2-1; 10 bases agree with TRBD2. The origin of this receptor is a woman in her forties or fifties with HIV. In nucleotides, the CDR3 is TGCGCCAGCAGCCAAGACGCCGCACTAGCGGGATTAAATGAGCAGTTCTTC. Its protein is CASSQDAALAGLNEQFF.